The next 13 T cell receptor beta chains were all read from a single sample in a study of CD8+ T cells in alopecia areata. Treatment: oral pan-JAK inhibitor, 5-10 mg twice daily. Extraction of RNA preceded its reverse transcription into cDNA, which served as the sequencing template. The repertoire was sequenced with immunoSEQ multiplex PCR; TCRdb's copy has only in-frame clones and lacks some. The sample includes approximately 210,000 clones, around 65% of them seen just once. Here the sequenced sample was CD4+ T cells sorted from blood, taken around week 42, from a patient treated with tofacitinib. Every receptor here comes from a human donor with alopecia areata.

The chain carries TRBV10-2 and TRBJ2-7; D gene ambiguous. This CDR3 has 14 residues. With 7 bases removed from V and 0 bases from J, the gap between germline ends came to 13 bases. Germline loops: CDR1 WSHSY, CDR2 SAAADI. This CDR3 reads CASTLDGSSYEQYF. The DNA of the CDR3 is TGCGCCAGCACCCTAGACGGCAGCTCCTACGAGCAGTACTTC.

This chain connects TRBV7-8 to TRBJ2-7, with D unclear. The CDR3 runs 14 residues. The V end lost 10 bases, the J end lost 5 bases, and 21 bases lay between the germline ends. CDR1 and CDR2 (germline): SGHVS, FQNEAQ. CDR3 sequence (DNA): TGTGCCACGTGGGCCGGGCGTCTGGTCGACGAGCAGTACTTC. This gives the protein CATWAGRLVDEQYF.

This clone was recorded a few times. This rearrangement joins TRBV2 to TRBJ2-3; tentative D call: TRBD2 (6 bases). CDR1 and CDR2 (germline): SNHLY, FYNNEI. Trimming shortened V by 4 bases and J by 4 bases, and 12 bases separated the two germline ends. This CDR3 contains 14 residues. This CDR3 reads CASSALAAADTQYF. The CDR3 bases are TGTGCCAGCAGTGCGTTAGCGGCCGCAGATACGCAGTATTTT. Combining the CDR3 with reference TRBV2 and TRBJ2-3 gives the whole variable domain EPEVTQTPSHQVTQMGQEVILRCVPISNHLYFYWYRQILGQKVEFLVSFYNNEISEKSEIFDDQFSVERPDGSNFTLKIRSTKLEDSAMYFCASSALAAADTQYFGPGTRLTVL.

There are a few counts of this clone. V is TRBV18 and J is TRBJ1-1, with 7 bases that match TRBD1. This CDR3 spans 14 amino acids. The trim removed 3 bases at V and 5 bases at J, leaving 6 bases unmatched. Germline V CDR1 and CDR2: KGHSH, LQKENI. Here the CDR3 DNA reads TGTGCCAGCTCACCTTGGACAGGTGGGACTGAAGCTTTCTTT. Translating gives CASSPWTGGTEAFF.

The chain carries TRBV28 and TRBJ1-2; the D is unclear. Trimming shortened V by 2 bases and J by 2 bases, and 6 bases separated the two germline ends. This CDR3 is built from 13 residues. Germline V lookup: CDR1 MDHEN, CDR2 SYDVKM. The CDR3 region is CASSLRGNYGYTF. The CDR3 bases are TGTGCCAGCAGTTTACGTGGAAACTATGGCTACACCTTC.

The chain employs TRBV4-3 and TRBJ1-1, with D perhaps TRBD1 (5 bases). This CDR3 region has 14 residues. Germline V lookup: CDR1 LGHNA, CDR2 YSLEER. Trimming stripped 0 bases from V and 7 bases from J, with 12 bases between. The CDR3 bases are TGCGCCAGCAGCCAAGATTTAGGGACCGGTGAAGCTTTCTTT. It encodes CASSQDLGTGEAFF.

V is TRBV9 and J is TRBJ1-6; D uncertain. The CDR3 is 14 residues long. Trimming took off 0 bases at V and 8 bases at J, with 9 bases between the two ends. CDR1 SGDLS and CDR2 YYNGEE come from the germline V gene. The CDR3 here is CASSVEGGDSPLHF. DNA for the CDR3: TGTGCCAGCAGCGTAGAGGGCGGCGATTCACCCCTCCACTTT.

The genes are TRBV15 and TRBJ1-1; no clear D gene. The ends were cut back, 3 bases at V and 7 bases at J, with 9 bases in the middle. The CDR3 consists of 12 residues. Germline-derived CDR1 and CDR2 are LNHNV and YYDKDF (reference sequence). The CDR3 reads CATSRRLGEAFF. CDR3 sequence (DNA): TGTGCCACCAGCAGGAGGTTAGGTGAAGCTTTCTTT.

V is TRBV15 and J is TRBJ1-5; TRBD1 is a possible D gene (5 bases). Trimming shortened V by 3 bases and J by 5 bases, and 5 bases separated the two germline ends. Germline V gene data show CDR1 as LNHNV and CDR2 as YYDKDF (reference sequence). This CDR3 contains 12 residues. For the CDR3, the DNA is TGTGCCACCAGCAGGACAGATCAGCCCCAGCATTTT. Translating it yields CATSRTDQPQHF.

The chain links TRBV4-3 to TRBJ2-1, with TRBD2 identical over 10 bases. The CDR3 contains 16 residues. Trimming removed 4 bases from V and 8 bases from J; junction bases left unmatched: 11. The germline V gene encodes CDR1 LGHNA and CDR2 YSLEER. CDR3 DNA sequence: TGCGCCAGCAGCCTTCGTACTAGCGGGGAAAGCGATGAGCAGTTCTTC. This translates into CASSLRTSGESDEQFF.

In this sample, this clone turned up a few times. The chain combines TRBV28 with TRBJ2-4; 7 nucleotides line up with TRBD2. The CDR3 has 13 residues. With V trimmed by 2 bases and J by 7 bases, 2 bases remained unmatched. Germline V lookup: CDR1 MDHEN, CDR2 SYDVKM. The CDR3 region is CASSLAGDNIQYF. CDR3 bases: TGTGCCAGCAGTTTAGCGGGGGATAACATTCAGTACTTC. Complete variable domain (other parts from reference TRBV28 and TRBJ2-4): DVKVTQSSRYLVKRTGEKVFLECVQDMDHENMFWYRQDPGLGLRLIYFSYDVKMKEKGDIPEGYSVSREKKERFSLILESASTNQTSMYLCASSLAGDNIQYFGAGTRLSVL.

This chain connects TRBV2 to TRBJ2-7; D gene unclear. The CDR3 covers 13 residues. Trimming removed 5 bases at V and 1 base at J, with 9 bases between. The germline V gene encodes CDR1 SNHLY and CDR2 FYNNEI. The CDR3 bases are TGTGCCAGCAGTTTGACGGCTTCCTACGAGCAGTACTTC. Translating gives CASSLTASYEQYF.

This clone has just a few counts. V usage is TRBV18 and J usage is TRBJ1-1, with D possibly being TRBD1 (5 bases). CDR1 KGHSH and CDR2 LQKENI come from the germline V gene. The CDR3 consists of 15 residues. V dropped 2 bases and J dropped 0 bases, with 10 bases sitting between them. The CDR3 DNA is TGTGCCAGCTCACCATCGGGACGGCTGAACACTGAAGCTTTCTTT. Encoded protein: CASSPSGRLNTEAFF.